This T cell receptor beta chain appears in the sequencing data of a study of T cells in Graves' hyperthyroidism and ophthalmopathy. CDR3 size: 17 residues. Per the germline V gene, CDR1 is MDHEN and CDR2 is SYDVKM. With V trimmed by 3 bases and J by 4 bases, 8 bases remained unmatched. This clonotype was counted at least ten times. Amplified TCR beta CDR3 regions derived from RNA transcripts. HTBI primers were used for first-round RT-PCR of the TCR CDR3. TCRdb reprocessed the multiplex PCR reads with MiXCR, giving one entry per CDR3 protein. The sample carries around 690,000 distinct CDR3 sequences, about a fifth recorded once.

The chain joins TRBV28 to TRBJ2-1, with TRBD2 matching 11 bases. The TCR comes from a man aged 25-40 years with Graves' ophthalmopathy. Input material: blood. The CDR3 bases are TGTGCCAGCAGTTTTCGAACTAGCGGGAGACCTTACAATGAGCAGTTCTTC. Its translation is CASSFRTSGRPYNEQFF.